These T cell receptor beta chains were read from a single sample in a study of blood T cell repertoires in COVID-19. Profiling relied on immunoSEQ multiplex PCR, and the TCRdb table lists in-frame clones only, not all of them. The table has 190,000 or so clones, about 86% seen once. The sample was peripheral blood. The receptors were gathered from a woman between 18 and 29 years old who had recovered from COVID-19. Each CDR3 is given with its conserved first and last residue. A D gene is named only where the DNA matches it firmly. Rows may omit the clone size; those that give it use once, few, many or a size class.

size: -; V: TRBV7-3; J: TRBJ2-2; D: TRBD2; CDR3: CASSSQGLAGPGELFF; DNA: TGTGCCAGCAGCTCACAGGGACTAGCTGGCCCCGGGGAGCTGTTTTTT
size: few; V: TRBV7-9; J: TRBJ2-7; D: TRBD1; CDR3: CASSPEPSGQGAYYEQYF; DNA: TGTGCCAGCAGCCCCGAACCATCTGGACAGGGGGCTTACTACGAGCAGTACTTC
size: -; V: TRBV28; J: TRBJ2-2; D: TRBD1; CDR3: CASSYRGRRTGELFF; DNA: TGTGCCAGCAGTTACAGGGGGCGCAGGACCGGGGAGCTGTTTTTT
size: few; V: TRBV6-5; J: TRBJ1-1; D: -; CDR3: CASSPRTVNTEAFF; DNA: TGTGCCAGCAGCCCAAGGACAGTAAACACTGAAGCTTTCTTT
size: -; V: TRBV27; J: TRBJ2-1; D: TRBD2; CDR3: CASSASPLLAGVNEQFF; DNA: TGTGCCAGCAGTGCCTCCCCCTTGCTAGCGGGGGTCAATGAGCAGTTCTTC
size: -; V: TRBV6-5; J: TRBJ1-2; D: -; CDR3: CASSYSIQGGNYGYTF; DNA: TGTGCCAGCAGTTACTCGATACAGGGAGGGAACTATGGCTACACCTTC
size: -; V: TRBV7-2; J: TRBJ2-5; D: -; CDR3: CASSLSPSEETQYF; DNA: TGTGCCAGCAGCTTATCCCCTAGCGAGGAGACCCAGTACTTC
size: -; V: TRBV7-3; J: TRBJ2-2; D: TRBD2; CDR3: CASSPVLAGGFKSRELFF; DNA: TGTGCCAGCAGCCCGGTTTTAGCGGGAGGTTTCAAATCCAGGGAGCTGTTTTTT
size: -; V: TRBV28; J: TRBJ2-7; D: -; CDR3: CASSLTAYEQYF; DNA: TGTGCCAGCAGTTTGACAGCTTACGAGCAGTACTTC
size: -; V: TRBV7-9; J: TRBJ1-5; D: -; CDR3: CASSLDFPYSNQPQHF; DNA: TGTGCCAGCAGCTTAGATTTTCCCTATAGCAATCAGCCCCAGCATTTT
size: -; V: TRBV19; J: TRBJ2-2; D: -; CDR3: CASRSGPGTGELFF; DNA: TGTGCCAGTCGGAGCGGGCCGGGCACCGGGGAGCTGTTTTTT
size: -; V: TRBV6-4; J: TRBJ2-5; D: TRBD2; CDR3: CASSGSQLAGKQETQYF; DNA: TGTGCCAGCAGTGGTTCACAACTAGCGGGGAAACAAGAGACCCAGTACTTC
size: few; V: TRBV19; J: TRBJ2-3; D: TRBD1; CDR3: CASSIGTGATDTQYF; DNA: TGTGCCAGTAGTATAGGGACAGGGGCGACAGATACGCAGTATTTT
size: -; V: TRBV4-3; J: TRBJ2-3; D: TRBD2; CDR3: CASSQARVSGRAGDTQYF; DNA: TGCGCCAGCAGCCAAGCGCGAGTAAGCGGGAGGGCCGGAGATACGCAGTATTTT
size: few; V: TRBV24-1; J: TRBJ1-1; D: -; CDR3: CASTGGVWDTEAFF; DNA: TGTGCCAGCACCGGCGGGGTTTGGGACACTGAAGCTTTCTTT
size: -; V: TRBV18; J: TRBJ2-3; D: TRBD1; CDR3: CASSPMGQATDTQYF; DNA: TGTGCCAGCTCACCAATGGGACAGGCCACAGATACGCAGTATTTT
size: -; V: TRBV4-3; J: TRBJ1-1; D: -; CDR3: CASSRRTDSEAFF; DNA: TGCGCCAGCAGCCGGAGGACTGATAGTGAAGCTTTCTTT
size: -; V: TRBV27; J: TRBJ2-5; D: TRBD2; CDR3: CASSFFGTSGGKGGETQYF; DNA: TGTGCCAGCAGTTTCTTCGGGACTAGCGGCGGTAAAGGAGGAGAGACCCAGTACTTC
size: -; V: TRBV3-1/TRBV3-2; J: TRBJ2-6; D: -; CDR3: CASSHSFSGANVLTF; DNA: TGTGCCAGCAGCCACTCCTTCTCTGGGGCCAACGTCCTGACTTTC
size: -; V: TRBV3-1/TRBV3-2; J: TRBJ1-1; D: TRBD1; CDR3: CASSRTGGQNTEAFF; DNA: TGTGCCAGCAGCCGGACAGGGGGGCAGAACACTGAAGCTTTCTTT
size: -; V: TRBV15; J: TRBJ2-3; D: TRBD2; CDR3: CATSSLLPGLAGEETDTQYF; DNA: TGTGCCACCAGCAGTTTACTCCCGGGACTAGCGGGAGAGGAAACAGATACGCAGTATTTT
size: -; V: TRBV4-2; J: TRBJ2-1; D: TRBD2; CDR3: CASSQELAGDPNEQFF; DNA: TGTGCCAGCAGCCAAGAGTTAGCGGGAGATCCCAATGAGCAGTTCTTC
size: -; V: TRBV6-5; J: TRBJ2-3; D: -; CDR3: CASSYSSRVGDTQYF; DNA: TGTGCCAGCAGTTACTCGAGCAGGGTAGGAGATACGCAGTATTTT
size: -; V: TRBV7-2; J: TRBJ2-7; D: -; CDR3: CASSPQHTGEQYF; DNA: TGTGCCAGCAGCCCTCAACATACGGGGGAGCAGTACTTC
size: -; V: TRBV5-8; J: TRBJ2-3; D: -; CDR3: CASSLVTDTQYF; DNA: TGTGCCAGCAGTCTAGTGACAGATACGCAGTATTTT
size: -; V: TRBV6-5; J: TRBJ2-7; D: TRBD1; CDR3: CASSTRQGVEQYF; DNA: TGTGCCAGCAGTACCCGACAGGGGGTCGAGCAGTACTTC
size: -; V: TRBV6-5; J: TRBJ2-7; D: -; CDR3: CASSYLGVGEQYF; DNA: TGTGCCAGCAGTTACTTAGGGGTGGGCGAGCAGTACTTC
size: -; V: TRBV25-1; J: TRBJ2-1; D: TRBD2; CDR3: CASSGYSGKNEQFF; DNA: TGTGCCAGCAGTGGCTACAGCGGGAAAAATGAGCAGTTCTTC
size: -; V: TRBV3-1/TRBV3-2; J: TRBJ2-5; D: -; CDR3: CASSQDQETQYF; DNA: TGTGCCAGCAGCCAAGACCAGGAGACCCAGTACTTC
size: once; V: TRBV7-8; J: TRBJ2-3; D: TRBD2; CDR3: CASSRTSVTSTDTQYF; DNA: TGTGCCAGCAGCAGGACTAGCGTCACTAGCACAGATACGCAGTATTTT
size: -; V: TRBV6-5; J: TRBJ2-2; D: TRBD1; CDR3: CASTRGDRNTGELFF; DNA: TGTGCCAGCACCCGAGGGGACAGGAACACCGGGGAGCTGTTTTTT
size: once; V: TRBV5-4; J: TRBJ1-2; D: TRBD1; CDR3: CASSLAGGVRGYGYTF; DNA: TGTGCCAGCAGCTTGGCAGGGGGAGTGCGAGGCTATGGCTACACCTTC
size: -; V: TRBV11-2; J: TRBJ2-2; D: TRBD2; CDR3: CASSLVPGGTNTGELFF; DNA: TGTGCCAGCAGCTTAGTCCCCGGGGGGACGAACACCGGGGAGCTGTTTTTT
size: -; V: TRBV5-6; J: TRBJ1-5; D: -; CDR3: CASSLRTEEVDQPQHF; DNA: TGTGCCAGCAGCCTACGGACAGAAGAGGTGGATCAGCCCCAGCATTTT
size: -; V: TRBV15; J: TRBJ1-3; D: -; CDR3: CATSRDPHSGDTIYF; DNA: TGTGCCACCAGCAGAGATCCACACTCCGGGGACACCATATATTTT
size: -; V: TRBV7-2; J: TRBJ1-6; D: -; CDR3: CASSLVRARPLHF; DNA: TGTGCCAGCAGCTTAGTCAGGGCCCGGCCCCTCCACTTT
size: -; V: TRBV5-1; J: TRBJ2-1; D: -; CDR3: CASSQPTRVYEQFF; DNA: TGCGCCAGCAGCCAGCCGACTAGAGTTTATGAGCAGTTCTTC
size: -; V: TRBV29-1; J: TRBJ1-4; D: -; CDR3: CSALTGEKLFF; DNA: TGCAGCGCCCTGACGGGGGAAAAACTGTTTTTT
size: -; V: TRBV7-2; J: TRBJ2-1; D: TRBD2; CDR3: CASSFRTSGSDEQFF; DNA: TGTGCCAGCAGCTTCAGGACTAGCGGGAGCGATGAGCAGTTCTTC
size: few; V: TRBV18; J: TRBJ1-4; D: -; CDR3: CASSPLGGQGEKLFF; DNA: TGTGCCAGCTCACCACTCGGGGGTCAAGGTGAAAAACTGTTTTTT
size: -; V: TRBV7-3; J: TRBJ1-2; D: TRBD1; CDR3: CASSSTGAGGYTF; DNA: TGTGCCAGCAGCTCGACAGGGGCGGGTGGCTACACCTTC
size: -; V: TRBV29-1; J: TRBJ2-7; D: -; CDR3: CSVEVQDYEQYF; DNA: TGCAGCGTTGAAGTACAGGACTACGAGCAGTACTTC
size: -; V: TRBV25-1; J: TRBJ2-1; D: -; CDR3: CASSGLDPLGNEQFF; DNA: TGTGCCAGCAGTGGGCTAGATCCCCTTGGCAATGAGCAGTTCTTC
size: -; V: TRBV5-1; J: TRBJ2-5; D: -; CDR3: CASSLGEFKETQYF; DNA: TGCGCCAGCAGCTTGGGCGAGTTTAAAGAGACCCAGTACTTC
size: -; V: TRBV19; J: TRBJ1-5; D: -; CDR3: CASSMGPSNQPQHF; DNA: TGTGCCAGTAGTATGGGCCCTAGCAATCAGCCCCAGCATTTT
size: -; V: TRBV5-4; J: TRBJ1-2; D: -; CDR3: CASSFTEANYGYTF; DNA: TGTGCCAGCAGCTTCACAGAAGCTAACTATGGCTACACCTTC
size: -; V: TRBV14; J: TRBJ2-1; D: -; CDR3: CASSQVLMSEQFF; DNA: TGTGCCAGCAGCCAAGTTTTGATGAGTGAGCAGTTCTTC
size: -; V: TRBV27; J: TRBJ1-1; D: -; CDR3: CASSSVNTEAFF; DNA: TGTGCCAGCAGTTCGGTGAACACTGAAGCTTTCTTT
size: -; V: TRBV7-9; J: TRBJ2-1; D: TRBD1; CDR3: CASSPQGSYNEQFF; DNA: TGTGCCAGCAGCCCACAGGGGTCCTACAATGAGCAGTTCTTC